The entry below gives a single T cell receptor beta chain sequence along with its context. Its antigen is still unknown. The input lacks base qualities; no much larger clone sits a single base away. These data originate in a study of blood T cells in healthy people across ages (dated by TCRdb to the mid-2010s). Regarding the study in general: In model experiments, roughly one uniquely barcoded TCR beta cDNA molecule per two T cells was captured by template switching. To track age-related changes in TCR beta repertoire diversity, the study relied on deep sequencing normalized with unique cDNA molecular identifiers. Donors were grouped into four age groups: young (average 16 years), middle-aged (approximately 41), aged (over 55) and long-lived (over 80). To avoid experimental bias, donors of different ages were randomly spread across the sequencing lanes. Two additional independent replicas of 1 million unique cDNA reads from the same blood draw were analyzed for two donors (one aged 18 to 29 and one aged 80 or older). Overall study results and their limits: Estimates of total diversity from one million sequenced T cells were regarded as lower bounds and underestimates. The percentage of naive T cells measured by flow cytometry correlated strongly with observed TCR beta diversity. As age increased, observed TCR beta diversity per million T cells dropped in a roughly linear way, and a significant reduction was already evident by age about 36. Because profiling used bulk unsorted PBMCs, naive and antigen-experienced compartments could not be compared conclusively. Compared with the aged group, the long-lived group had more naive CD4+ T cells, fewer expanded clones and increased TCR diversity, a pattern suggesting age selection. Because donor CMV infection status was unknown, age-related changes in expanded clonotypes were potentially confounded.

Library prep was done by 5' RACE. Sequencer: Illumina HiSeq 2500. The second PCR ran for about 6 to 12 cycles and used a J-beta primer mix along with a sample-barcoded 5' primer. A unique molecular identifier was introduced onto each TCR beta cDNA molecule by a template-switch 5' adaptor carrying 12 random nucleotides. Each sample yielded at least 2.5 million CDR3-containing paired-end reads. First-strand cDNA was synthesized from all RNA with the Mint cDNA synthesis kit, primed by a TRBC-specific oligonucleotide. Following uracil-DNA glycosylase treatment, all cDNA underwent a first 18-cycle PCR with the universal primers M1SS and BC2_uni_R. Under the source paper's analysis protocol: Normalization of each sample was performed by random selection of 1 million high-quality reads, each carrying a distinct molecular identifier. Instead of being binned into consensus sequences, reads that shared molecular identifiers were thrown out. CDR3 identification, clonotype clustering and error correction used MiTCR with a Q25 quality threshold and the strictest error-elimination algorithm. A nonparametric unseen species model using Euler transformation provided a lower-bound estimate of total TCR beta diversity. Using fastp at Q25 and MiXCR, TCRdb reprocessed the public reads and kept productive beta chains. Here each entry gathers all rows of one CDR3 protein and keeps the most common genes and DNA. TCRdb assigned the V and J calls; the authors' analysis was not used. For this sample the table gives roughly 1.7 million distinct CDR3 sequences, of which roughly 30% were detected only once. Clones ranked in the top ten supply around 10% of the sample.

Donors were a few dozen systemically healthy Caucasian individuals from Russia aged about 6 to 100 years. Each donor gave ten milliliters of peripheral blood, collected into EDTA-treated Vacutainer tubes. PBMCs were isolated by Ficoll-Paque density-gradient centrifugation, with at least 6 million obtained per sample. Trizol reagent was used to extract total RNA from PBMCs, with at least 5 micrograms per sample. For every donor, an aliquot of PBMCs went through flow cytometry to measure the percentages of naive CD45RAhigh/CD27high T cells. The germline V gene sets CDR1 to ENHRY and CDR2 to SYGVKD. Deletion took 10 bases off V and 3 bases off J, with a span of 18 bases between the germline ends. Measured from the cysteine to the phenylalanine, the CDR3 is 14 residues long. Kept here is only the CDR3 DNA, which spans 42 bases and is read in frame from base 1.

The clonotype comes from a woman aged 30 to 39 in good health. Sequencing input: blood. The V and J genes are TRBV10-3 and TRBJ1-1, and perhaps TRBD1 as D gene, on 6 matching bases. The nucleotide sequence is TGTGCCACAGCCCAGGGGCCTAGGGACACTGAAGCTTTCTTT. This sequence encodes CATAQGPRDTEAFF.